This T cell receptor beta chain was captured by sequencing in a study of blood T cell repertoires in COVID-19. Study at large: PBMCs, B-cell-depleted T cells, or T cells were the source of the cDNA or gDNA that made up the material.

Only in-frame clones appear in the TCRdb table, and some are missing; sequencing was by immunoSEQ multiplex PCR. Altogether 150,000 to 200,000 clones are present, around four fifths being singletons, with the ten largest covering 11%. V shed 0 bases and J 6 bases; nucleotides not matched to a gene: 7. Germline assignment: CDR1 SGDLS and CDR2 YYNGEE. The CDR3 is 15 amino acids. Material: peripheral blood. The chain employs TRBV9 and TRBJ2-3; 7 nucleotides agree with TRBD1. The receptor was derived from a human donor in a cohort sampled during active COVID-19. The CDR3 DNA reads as TGTGCCAGCAGCGTAGCTGAGGGGGCAAGGGATACGCAGTATTTT. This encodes CASSVAEGARDTQYF.